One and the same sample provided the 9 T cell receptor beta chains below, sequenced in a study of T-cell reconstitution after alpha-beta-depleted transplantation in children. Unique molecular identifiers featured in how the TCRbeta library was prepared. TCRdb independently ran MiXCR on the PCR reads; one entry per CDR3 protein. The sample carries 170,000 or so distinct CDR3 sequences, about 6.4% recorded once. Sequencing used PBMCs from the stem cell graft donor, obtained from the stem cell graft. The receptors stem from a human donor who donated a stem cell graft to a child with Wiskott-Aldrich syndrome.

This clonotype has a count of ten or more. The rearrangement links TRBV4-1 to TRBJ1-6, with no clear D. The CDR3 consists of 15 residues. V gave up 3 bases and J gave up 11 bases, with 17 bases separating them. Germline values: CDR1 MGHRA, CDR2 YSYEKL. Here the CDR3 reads CASSQQLPLEAPLHF. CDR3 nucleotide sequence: TGCGCCAGCAGCCAGCAACTGCCTCTGGAGGCACCCCTCCACTTT.

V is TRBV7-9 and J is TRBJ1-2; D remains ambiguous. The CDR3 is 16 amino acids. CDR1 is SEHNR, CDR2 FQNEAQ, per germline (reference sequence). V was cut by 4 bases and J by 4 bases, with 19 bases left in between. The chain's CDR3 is CASSSWPFDTSYGYTF. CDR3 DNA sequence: TGTGCCAGCAGCTCGTGGCCGTTCGACACGTCCTATGGCTACACCTTC.

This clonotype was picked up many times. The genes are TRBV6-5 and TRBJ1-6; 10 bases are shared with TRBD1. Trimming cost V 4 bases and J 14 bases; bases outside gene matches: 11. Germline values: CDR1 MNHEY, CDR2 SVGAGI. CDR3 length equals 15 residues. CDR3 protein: CASSSTRQGAITLHF. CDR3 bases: TGTGCCAGCAGTTCGACACGACAGGGGGCGATCACCCTCCACTTT.

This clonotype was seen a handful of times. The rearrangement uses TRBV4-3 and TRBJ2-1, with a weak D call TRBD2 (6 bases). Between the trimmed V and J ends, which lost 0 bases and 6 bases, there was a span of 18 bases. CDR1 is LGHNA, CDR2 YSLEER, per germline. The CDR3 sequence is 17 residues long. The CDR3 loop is CASSQDRGGVMGNEQFF. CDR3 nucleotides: TGCGCCAGCAGCCAAGATCGTGGAGGGGTGATGGGCAATGAGCAGTTCTTC.

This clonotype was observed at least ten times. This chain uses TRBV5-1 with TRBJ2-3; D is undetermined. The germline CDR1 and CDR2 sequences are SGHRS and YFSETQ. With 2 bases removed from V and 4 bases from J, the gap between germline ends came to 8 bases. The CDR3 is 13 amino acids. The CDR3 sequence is CASSFSSADTQYF. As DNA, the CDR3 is TGCGCCAGCAGCTTTTCCTCAGCAGATACGCAGTATTTT. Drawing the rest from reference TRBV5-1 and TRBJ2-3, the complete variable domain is KAGVTQTPRYLIKTRGQQVTLSCSPISGHRSVSWYQQTPGQGLQFLFEYFSETQRNKGNFPGRFSGRQFSNSRSEMNVSTLELGDSALYLCASSFSSADTQYFGPGTRLTVL.

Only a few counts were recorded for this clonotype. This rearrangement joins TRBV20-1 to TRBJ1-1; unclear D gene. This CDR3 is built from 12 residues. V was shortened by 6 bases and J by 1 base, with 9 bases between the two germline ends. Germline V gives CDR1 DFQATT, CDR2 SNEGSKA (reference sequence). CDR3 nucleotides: TGCAGTGCCCCTGGGAGGAACACTGAAGCTTTCTTT. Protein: CSAPGRNTEAFF.

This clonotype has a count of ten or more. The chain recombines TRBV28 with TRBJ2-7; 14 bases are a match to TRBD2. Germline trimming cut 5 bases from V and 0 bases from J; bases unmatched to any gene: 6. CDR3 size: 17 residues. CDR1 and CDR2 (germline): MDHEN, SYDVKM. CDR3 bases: TGTGCCAGCAGTCGCTTGACTAGCGGGGGGGCCTCCTACGAGCAGTACTTC. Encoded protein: CASSRLTSGGASYEQYF.

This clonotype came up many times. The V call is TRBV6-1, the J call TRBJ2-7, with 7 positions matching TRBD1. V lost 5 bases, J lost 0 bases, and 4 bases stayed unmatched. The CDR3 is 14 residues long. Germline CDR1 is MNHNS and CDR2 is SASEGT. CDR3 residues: CASSRDRDSYEQYF. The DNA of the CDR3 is TGTGCCAGCAGTCGTGACAGGGACTCCTACGAGCAGTACTTC.

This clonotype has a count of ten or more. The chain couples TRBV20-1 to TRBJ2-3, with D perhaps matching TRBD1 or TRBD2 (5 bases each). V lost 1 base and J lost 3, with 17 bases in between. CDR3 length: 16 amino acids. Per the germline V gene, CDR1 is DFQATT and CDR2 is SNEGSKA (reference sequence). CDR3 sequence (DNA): TGCAGTGCTAGAGGTTCCTGGGGGTTGGTGACAGATACGCAGTATTTT. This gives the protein CSARGSWGLVTDTQYF.